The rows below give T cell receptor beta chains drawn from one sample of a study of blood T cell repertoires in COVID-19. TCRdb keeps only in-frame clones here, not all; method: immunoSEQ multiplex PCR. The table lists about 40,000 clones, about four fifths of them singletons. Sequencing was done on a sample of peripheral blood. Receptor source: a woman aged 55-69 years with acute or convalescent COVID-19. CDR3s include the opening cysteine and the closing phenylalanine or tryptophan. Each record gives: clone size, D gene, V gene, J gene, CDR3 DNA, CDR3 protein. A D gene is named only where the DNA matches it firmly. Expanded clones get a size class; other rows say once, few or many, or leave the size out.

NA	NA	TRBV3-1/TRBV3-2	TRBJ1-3	TGTGCCAGCAGCCATACAGGAGCGGGAAACACCATATATTTT	CASSHTGAGNTIYF
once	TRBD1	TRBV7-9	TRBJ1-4	TGTGCCAGCAGCTCTTGGGACAGGGGGCGAGCTAATGAAAAACTGTTTTTT	CASSSWDRGRANEKLFF
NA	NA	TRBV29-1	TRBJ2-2	TGCAGCGTCCGGCGGTCGTCGGGCACCGGGGAGCTGTTTTTT	CSVRRSSGTGELFF
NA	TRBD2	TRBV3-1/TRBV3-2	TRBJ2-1	TGTGCCAGCAGCCCGGGACTAGCGGGAGGGCCTAATGAGCAGTTCTTC	CASSPGLAGGPNEQFF
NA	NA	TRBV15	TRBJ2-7	TGTGCCACCTCCCCCGGGGGCTACGAGCAGTACTTC	CATSPGGYEQYF
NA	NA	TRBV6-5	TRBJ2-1	TGTGCCAGCAATACCGACCCGGGCTCCTACAATGAGCAGTTCTTC	CASNTDPGSYNEQFF
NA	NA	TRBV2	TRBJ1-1	TGTGCCAGCAGTGCAGACCGGGGTCGGGGTTGGACTGAAGCTTTCTTT	CASSADRGRGWTEAFF
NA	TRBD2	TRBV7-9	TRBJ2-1	TGTGCCAGCAGCTTAGATAGACTAGCGGGAGCAGAGCAGTTCTTC	CASSLDRLAGAEQFF
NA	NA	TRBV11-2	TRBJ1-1	TGTGCCAGCAGCTTAGATCGAACATTTGAAGCTTTCTTT	CASSLDRTFEAFF
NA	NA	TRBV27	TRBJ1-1	TGTGCCAGCACCACTCCCATGAACACTGAAGCTTTCTTT	CASTTPMNTEAFF
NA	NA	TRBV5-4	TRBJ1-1	TGTGCCAGCAGCCCGACAGGGAACACTGAAGCTTTCTTT	CASSPTGNTEAFF
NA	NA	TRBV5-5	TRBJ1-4	TGTGCCAGCAGCTTCGGGGGGACTAATGAAAAACTGTTTTTT	CASSFGGTNEKLFF
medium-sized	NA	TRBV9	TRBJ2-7	TGTGCCAGCAGCCCTCCCATAACGAGGGGGACGATCCAAGACGAGCAGTACTTC	CASSPPITRGTIQDEQYF
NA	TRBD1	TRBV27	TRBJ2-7	TGTGCCAGCAGTTTATGGCTCGGACAGGGGATGAAGCAGTACTTC	CASSLWLGQGMKQYF
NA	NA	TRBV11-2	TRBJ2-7	TGTGCCAGCAGCTTAACAGGGAACTCCTACGAGCAGTACTTC	CASSLTGNSYEQYF
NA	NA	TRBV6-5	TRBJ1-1	TGTGCCAGCGCTCCGGTCGGCGGGAACACTGAAGCTTTCTTT	CASAPVGGNTEAFF
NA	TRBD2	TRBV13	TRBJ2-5	TGTGCCAGCAGCACCCGCCTGACTAGCGGCGAGACCCAGTACTTC	CASSTRLTSGETQYF
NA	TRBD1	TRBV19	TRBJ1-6	TGTGCCAGTTCACAGGGGGGCAATTCACCCCTCCACTTT	CASSQGGNSPLHF
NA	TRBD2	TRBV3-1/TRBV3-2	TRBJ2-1	TGTGCCAGCAGCCCCCAAGGGGGACTAGCGGCGCATGAGCAGTTCTTC	CASSPQGGLAAHEQFF
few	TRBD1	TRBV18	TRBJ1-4	TGTGCCAGCTCACCACTGACAGGGAATGAAAAACTGTTTTTT	CASSPLTGNEKLFF
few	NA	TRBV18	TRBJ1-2	TGTGCCAGCTCACCCGAGACAGATAGTGGCTACACCTTC	CASSPETDSGYTF
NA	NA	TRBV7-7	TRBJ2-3	TGTGCTAGCAGCCCAGGGTACGGCACAGATACGCAGTATTTT	CASSPGYGTDTQYF
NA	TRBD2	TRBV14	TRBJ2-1	TGTGCCAGCAGCGACCCCAGAGGGACTAGCGGGAGAGGTGAGCAGTTCTTC	CASSDPRGTSGRGEQFF
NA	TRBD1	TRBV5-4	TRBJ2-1	TGTGCCAGCAGCACAACAGGGGACGCGGGCGATGAGCAGTTCTTC	CASSTTGDAGDEQFF
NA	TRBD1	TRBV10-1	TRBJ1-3	TGCGCCAGCAGCCGGGACAGGCCAACCTCTGGAAACACCATATATTTT	CASSRDRPTSGNTIYF
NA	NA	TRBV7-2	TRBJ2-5	TGTGCCAGCAGCTTAGCGCAAACACCGGGCCAAGAGACCCAGTACTTC	CASSLAQTPGQETQYF
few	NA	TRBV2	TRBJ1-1	TGTGCCAGCAGTCCCGACAGGAGCACTGAAGCTTTCTTT	CASSPDRSTEAFF
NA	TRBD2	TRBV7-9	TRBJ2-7	TGTGCCAGCAGCTCAGGGCGGACTAGCGGGAGTTCCTACGAGCAGTACTTC	CASSSGRTSGSSYEQYF
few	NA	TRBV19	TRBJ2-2	TGTGCCAGTAGTATAGATCGGGCCGGGGAGCTGTTTTTT	CASSIDRAGELFF
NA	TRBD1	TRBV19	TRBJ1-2	TGTGCCAGTACCACGGACAGGGGATACTATGGCTACACCTTC	CASTTDRGYYGYTF
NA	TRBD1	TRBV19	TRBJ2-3	TGTGCCAGTAGTACAGGACAGGGAAGGGCAGATACGCAGTATTTT	CASSTGQGRADTQYF
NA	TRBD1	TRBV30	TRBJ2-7	TGTGCCTGGAGCCCGGGACAGAAGTTAGCCTACGAGCAGTACTTC	CAWSPGQKLAYEQYF
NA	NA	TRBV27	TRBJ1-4	TGTGCCAGCAGCCTCAGGGCAACTAATGAAAAACTGTTTTTT	CASSLRATNEKLFF
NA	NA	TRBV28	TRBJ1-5	TGTGCCAGCAGTTTAACGGTTCCCTATAGCAATCAGCCCCAGCATTTT	CASSLTVPYSNQPQHF
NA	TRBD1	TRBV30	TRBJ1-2	TGTGCCTGGAGGTTCGGGACAGCGGGTGGCTACACCTTC	CAWRFGTAGGYTF
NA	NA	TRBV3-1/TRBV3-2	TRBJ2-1	TGTGCCAGCAGCCAACGGGGATCCTCGGTGAATGAGCAGTTCTTC	CASSQRGSSVNEQFF
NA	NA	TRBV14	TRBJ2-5	TGTGCCAGCAGCCGGCGACTGGACCGGGAGTCCCAGTACTTC	CASSRRLDRESQYF
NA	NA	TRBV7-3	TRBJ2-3	TGTGCCAGCAGCTGGGCGGGGCCAGATACGCAGTATTTT	CASSWAGPDTQYF
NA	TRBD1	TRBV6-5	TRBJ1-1	TGTGCCAGCAGTTACTCGTGGACAGGGAACACTGAAGCTTTCTTT	CASSYSWTGNTEAFF
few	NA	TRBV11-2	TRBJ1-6	TGTGCCAGCAGCTTAGCAGGTTATAATTCACCCCTCCACTTT	CASSLAGYNSPLHF
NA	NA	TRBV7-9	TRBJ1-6	TGTGCCAGCAGCTTGGACCAGGGATCCTCACCCCTCCACTTT	CASSLDQGSSPLHF
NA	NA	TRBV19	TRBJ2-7	TGTGCCAGTAGGGAAGACAGGACGGCTTACGAGCAGTACTTC	CASREDRTAYEQYF
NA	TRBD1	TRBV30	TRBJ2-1	TGTGCCTGGAGGGGGACAGGGACGGGTGAGCAGTTCTTC	CAWRGTGTGEQFF
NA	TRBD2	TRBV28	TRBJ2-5	TGTGCCAGCAGCCCTAGCGGGGGCCAGGGGGAGACCCAGTACTTC	CASSPSGGQGETQYF
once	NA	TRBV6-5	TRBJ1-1	TGTGCCAGCAATTGGGGCTGGTACACTGAAGCTTTCTTT	CASNWGWYTEAFF
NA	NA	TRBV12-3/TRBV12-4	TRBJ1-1	TGTGCCAGCACTTTTCAGGGATACACTGAAGCTTTCTTT	CASTFQGYTEAFF
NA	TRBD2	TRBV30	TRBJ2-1	TGTGCCTGGAGTGAGGGCGATAGCGGGGGGGCAAGGGAAGAGCAGTTCTTC	CAWSEGDSGGAREEQFF
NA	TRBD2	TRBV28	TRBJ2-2	TGTGCCAGCAGTTTACAGCGGGGGTCCGGGGAGCTGTTTTTT	CASSLQRGSGELFF
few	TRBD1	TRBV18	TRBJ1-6	TGTGCCAGCTCACTAAGGGCGACAGGGGTTTATTCACCCCTCCACTTT	CASSLRATGVYSPLHF
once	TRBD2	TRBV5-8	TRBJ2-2	TGTGCCAGCAGCTTTACTAGCGGATTAAACACCGGGGAGCTGTTTTTT	CASSFTSGLNTGELFF
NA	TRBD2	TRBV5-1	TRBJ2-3	TGCGCCAGCAGCTTAATCGGACTAGGAGCAGATACGCAGTATTTT	CASSLIGLGADTQYF
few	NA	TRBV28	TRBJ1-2	TGTGCCAGCAGTTTGGCGTCAGGTCCAAGCTCTGGCTACACCTTC	CASSLASGPSSGYTF